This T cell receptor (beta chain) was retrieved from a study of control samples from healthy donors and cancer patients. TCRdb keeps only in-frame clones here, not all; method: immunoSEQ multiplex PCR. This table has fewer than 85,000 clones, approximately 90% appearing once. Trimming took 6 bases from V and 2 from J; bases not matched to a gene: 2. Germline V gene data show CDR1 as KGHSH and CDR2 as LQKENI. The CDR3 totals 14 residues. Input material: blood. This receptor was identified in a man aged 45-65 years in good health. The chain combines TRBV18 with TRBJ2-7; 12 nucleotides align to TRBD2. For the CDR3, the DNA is TGTGCCAGCTCTCCTAGCGGGGGGGCCTACGAGCAGTACTTC. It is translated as CASSPSGGAYEQYF.